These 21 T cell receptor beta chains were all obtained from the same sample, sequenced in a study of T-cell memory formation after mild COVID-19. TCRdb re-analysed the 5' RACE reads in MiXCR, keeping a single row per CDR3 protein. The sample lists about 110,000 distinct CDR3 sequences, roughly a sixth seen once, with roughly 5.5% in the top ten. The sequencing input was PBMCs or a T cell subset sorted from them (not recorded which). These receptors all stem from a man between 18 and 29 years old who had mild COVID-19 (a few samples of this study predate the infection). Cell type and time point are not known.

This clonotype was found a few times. Here the CDR3 DNA reads TGTGCCAGCAGCATGTACAGGGGGCCAAACTATGGCTACACCTTC. Its translation: CASSMYRGPNYGYTF. V is TRBV7-9 and J is TRBJ1-2; 9 bases are a match to TRBD1. There are 15 residues in the CDR3. The germline CDR1 and CDR2 sequences are SEHNR and FQNEAQ (reference sequence). V shed 5 bases, J shed 2 bases, and the junction held 6 bases outside the gene matches.

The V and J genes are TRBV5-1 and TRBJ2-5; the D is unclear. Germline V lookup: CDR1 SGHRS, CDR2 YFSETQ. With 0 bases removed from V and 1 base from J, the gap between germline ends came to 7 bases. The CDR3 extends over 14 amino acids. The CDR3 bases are TGCGCCAGCAGCTTGGCCAATCTCCAAGAGACCCAGTACTTC. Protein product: CASSLANLQETQYF. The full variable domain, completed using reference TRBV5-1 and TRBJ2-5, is KAGVTQTPRYLIKTRGQQVTLSCSPISGHRSVSWYQQTPGQGLQFLFEYFSETQRNKGNFPGRFSGRQFSNSRSEMNVSTLELGDSALYLCASSLANLQETQYFGPGTRLLVL.

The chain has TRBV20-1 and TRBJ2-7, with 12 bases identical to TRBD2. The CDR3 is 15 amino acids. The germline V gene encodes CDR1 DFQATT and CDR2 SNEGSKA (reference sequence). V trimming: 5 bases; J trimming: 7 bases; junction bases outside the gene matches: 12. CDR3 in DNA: TGCAGTGCTGCCATTCGGACTAGCGGGGCGGGTGAGCAGTACTTC. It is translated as CSAAIRTSGAGEQYF.

The CDR3 protein is CASDRGPGTNEKLFF. Written as DNA, the CDR3 is TGTGCCAGCGACCGGGGGCCGGGCACTAATGAAAAACTGTTTTTT. The chain has TRBV6-1 and TRBJ1-4, with a weak D call TRBD1 (6 bases). The CDR3 loop spans 15 amino acids. Trimming cost V 8 bases and J 2 bases, with 15 bases left between them. Germline V gene data show CDR1 as MNHNS and CDR2 as SASEGT.

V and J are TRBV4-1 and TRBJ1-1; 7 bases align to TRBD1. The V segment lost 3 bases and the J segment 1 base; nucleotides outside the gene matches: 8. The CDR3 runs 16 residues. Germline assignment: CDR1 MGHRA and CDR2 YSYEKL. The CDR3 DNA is TGCGCCAGCAGCCACCTAGGGGGCCCCAAGAACACTGAAGCTTTCTTT. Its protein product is CASSHLGGPKNTEAFF.

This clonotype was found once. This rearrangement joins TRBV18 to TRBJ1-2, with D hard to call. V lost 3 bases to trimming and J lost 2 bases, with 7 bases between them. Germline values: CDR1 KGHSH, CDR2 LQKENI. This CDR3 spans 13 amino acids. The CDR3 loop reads CASSPDNNYGYTF. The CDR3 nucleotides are TGTGCCAGCTCACCCGACAACAACTATGGCTACACCTTC.

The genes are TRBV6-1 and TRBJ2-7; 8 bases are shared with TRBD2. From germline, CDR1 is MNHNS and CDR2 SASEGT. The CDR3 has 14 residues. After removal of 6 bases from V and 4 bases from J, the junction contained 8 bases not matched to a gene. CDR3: CASSRTSLWYEQYV. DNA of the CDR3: TGTGCCAGCAGCCGGACTAGCCTTTGGTACGAGCAGTACGTC.

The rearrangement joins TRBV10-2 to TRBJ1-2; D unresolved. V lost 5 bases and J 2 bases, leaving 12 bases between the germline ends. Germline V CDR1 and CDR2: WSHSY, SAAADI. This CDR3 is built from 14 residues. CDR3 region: CASSSRSWNYGYTF. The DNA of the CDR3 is TGCGCCAGCAGTTCTAGGTCTTGGAACTATGGCTACACCTTC.

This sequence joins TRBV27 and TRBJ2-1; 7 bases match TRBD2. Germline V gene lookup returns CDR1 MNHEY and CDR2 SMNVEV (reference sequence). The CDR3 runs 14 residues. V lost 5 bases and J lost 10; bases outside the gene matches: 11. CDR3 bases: TGTGCCAGCAGTCGCCCCGGGACTATCAACGAGCAGTTCTTC. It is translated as CASSRPGTINEQFF.

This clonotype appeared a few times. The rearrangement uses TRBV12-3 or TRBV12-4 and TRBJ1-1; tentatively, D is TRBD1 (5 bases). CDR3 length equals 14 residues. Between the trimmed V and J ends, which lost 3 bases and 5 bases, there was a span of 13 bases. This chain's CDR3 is CASSFGAVQTEAFF. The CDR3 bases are TGTGCCAGCAGTTTCGGGGCGGTGCAAACTGAAGCTTTCTTT.

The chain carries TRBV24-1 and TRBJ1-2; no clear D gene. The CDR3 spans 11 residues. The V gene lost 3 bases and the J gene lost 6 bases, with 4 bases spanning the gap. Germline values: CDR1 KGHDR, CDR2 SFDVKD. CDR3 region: CATSDGDGYTF. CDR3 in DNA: TGTGCCACCAGTGATGGGGATGGCTACACCTTC.

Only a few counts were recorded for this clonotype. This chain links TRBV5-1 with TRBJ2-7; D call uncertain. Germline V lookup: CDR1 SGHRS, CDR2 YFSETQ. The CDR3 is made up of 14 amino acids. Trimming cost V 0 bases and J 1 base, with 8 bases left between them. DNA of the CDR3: TGCGCCAGCAGCTTGGATGCAGGTTCCTACGAGCAGTACTTC. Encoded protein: CASSLDAGSYEQYF.

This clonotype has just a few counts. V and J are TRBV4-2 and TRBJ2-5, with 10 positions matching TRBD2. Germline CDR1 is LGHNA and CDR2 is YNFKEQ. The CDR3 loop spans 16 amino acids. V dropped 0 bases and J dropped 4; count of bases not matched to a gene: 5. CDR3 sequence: CASSQERSGGGETQYF. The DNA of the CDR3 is TGTGCCAGCAGCCAAGAACGGAGCGGGGGGGGAGAGACCCAGTACTTC.

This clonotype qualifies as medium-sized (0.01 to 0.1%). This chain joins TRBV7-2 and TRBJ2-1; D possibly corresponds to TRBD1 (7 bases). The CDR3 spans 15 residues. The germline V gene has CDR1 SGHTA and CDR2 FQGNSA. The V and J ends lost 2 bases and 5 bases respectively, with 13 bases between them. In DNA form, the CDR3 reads TGTGCCAGCAGCTTAACCAGGGGGGCAGACAATGAGCAGTTCTTC. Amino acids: CASSLTRGADNEQFF.

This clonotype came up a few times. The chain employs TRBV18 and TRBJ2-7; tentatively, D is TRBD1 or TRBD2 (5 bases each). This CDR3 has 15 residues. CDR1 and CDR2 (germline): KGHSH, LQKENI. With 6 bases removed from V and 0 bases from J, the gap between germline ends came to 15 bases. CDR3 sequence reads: CASSRAPGSSYEQYV. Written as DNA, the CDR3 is TGTGCCAGCTCCCGGGCCCCAGGGAGCTCCTACGAGCAGTACGTC.

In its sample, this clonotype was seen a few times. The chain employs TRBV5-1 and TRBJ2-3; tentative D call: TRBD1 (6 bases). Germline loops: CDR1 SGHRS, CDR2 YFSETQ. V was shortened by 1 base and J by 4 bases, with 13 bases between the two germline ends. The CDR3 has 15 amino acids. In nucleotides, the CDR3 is TGCGCCAGCAGCTTGCAGACAGGACAGTCAGATACGCAGTATTTT. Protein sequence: CASSLQTGQSDTQYF.

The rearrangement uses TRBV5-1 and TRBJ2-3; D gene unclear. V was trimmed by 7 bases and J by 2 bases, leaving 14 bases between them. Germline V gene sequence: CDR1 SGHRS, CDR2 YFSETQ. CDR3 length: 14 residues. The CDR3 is CASGLWRHTDTQYF. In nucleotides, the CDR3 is TGCGCCAGCGGGTTGTGGCGGCACACAGATACGCAGTATTTT.

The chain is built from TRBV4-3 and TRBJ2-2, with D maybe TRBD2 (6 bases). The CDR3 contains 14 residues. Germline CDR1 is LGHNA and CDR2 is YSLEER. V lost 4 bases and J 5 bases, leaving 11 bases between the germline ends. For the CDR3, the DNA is TGCGCCAGCAGCCCGACGGGGAGGACCGGGGAGCTGTTTTTT. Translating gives CASSPTGRTGELFF.

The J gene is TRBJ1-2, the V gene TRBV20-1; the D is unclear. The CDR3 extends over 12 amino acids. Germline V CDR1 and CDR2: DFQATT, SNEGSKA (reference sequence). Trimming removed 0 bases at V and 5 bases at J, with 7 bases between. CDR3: CSARENRYGYTF. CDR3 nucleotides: TGCAGTGCTAGAGAGAACCGTTATGGCTACACCTTC.

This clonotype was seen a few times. CDR3 sequence (DNA): TGCGCCAGCAGCCAAGGGCCTCGGGGTCCTTCACCCCTCCACTTT. It specifies CASSQGPRGPSPLHF. This chain uses TRBV4-1 with TRBJ1-6; D ambiguous. There are 15 residues in the CDR3. V shed 1 base and J shed 9 bases, with 13 bases lying between them. CDR1 and CDR2 from the germline V gene are MGHRA and YSYEKL.

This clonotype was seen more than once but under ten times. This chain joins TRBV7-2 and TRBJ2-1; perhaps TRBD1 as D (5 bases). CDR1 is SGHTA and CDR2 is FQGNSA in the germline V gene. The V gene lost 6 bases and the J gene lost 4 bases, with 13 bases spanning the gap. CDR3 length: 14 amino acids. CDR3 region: CASSLDDRYNEQFF. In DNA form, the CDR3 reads TGTGCCAGCAGTCTAGACGACAGATACAATGAGCAGTTCTTC. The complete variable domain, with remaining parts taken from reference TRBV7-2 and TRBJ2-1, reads GAGVSQSPSNKVTEKGKDVELRCDPISGHTALYWYRQSLGQGLEFLIYFQGNSAPDKSGLPSDRFSAERTGGSVSTLTIQRTQQEDSAVYLCASSLDDRYNEQFFGPGTRLTVL.